The 5 T cell receptor beta chains below come from one sample, sequenced in a study of CD8+ T cells in alopecia areata (dated by TCRdb to 2016 to 2019). Reading the label with the study, this specimen's time point is: baseline before oral tofacitinib. Library method: the immunoSEQ multiplex PCR assay. RNA was extracted from all samples and reverse transcribed into cDNA, which served as template for TCR sequencing. TCRdb took over this immuneACCESS table, retaining in-frame rearrangements with V and J assigned. Such tables are incomplete; in checked studies, under half of the missing clones stem from an unresolved V gene, and the remainder is unexplained. This sample lists about 120,000 clones; around 49% were detected once. The ten largest clones add up to about 19% of the sample. The specimen comprised CD8+ T cells sorted from blood, sampled at week 0. The receptor set was obtained from a human donor with alopecia areata.

This clone was seen a few times. V gene TRBV19 combines with J gene TRBJ1-5; TRBD1 matches at 8 bases. The V segment lost 4 bases and the J segment 2 bases; nucleotides outside the gene matches: 1. There are 14 residues in the CDR3. Germline-derived CDR1 and CDR2 are LNHDA and SQIVND (reference sequence). Here the CDR3 reads CASSTTGGNQPQHF. As DNA, the CDR3 is TGTGCCAGTAGTACGACAGGGGGCAATCAGCCCCAGCATTTT. Filled out from reference TRBV19 and TRBJ1-5, the complete variable domain reads DGGITQSPKYLFRKEGQNVTLSCEQNLNHDAMYWYRQDPGQGLRLIYYSQIVNDFQKGDIAEGYSVSREKKESFPLTVTSAQKNPTAFYLCASSTTGGNQPQHFGDGTRLSIL.

The rearrangement links TRBV29-1 to TRBJ2-7; TRBD2 matches 13 bases. CDR3 size: 13 residues. Trimming removed 7 bases from V and 5 bases from J; junction bases left unmatched: 5. CDR1 is SQVTM and CDR2 is ANQGSEA in the germline V gene. The CDR3 region has the DNA TGCAGCGCTTGGGGACTAGCGGGACACGAGCAGTACTTC. Protein: CSAWGLAGHEQYF.

The chain couples TRBV2 to TRBJ1-1, with TRBD1 matching over 10 bases. Per germline, CDR1 SNHLY and CDR2 FYNNEI. V shed 6 bases, J shed 7 bases, and the junction held 11 bases outside the gene matches. The CDR3 covers 15 residues. The CDR3 sequence is CASRKQGQGRVEAFF. CDR3 sequence (DNA): TGTGCCAGCAGGAAACAGGGACAGGGGAGAGTTGAAGCTTTCTTT.

CDR3 sequence (DNA): TGCAGCGTTGAAGGGGGCACCACTGAAGCTTTCTTT. Translating it yields CSVEGGTTEAFF. V usage is TRBV29-1 and J usage is TRBJ1-1; TRBD1 might be the D (5 bases). This CDR3 comprises 12 residues. V was pared by 1 base and J by 4 bases, with 7 bases between. Looked up from germline, CDR1 is SQVTM and CDR2 is ANQGSEA.

This clone was seen more than once but under ten times. This rearrangement joins TRBV9 to TRBJ1-1; D unclear. Germline assignment: CDR1 SGDLS and CDR2 YYNGEE. This CDR3 is 13 amino acids long. V was pared by 0 bases and J by 1 base, with 4 bases between. DNA of the CDR3: TGTGCCAGCAGCGTAGGAAGGAACACTGAAGCTTTCTTT. This gives the protein CASSVGRNTEAFF.